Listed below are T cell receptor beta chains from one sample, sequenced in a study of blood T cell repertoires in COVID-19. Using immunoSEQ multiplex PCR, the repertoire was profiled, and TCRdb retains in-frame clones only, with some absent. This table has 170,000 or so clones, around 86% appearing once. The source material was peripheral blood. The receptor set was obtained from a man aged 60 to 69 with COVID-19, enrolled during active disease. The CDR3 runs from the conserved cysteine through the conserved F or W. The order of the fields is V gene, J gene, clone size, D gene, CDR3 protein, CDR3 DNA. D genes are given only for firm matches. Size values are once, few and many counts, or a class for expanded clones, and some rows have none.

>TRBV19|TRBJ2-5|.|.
CASSMREETQYF
TGTGCCAGTAGTATGCGGGAAGAGACCCAGTACTTC
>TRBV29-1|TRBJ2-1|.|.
CSSGPPGGGEQFF
TGCAGCTCTGGGCCTCCGGGAGGGGGCGAGCAGTTCTTC
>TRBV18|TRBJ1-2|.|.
CASSPERGNYGYTF
TGTGCCAGCTCACCCGAACGGGGAAACTATGGCTACACCTTC
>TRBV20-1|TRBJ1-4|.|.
CSAPGIEKLFF
TGCAGTGCGCCAGGGATTGAAAAACTGTTTTTT
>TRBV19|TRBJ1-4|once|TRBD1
CASSHAGDRGQKLFF
TGTGCCAGTAGCCATGCCGGGGACAGGGGTCAAAAACTGTTTTTT
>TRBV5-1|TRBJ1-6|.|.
CASSSGVTYNSPLHF
TGCGCCAGCAGCTCCGGGGTAACCTATAATTCACCCCTCCACTTT
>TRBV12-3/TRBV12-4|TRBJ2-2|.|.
CASRTLAAGELFF
TGTGCCAGCAGAACACTGGCGGCCGGGGAGCTGTTTTTT
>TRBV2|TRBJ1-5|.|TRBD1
CASSLTQTGGNQPQHF
TGTGCCAGCAGTCTAACCCAGACAGGGGGCAATCAGCCCCAGCATTTT
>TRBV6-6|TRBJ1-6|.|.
CASSYGDSYNSPLHF
TGTGCCAGCAGTTACGGAGACTCCTATAATTCACCCCTCCACTTT
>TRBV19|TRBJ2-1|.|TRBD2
CASSIEAPSGGAFGNEQFF
TGTGCCAGTAGTATAGAAGCCCCCAGCGGGGGGGCCTTTGGGAATGAGCAGTTCTTC
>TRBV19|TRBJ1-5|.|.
CASRGGGAPSNQPQHF
TGTGCCAGTAGGGGCGGGGGCGCCCCTAGCAATCAGCCCCAGCATTTT
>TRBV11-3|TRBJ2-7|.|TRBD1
CASSLALDRLSYEQYF
TGTGCCAGCAGCTTGGCCCTGGACAGGCTCTCCTACGAGCAGTACTTC
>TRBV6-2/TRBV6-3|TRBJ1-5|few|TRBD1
CASSPRGRGSNQPQHF
TGTGCCAGCAGTCCAAGGGGGCGAGGAAGCAATCAGCCCCAGCATTTT
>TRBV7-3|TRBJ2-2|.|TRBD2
CASSSQGGATGELFF
TGTGCCAGCAGCTCCCAGGGAGGGGCAACCGGGGAGCTGTTTTTT
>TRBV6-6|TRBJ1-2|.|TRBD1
CASRQQGGTEHGYTF
TGTGCCAGCAGACAACAGGGCGGGACAGAGCATGGCTACACCTTC
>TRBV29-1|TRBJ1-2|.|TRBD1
CSVEVLGQGRNGYTF
TGCAGCGTTGAAGTACTGGGACAGGGGAGGAATGGCTACACCTTC
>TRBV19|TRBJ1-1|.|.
CATNRPPTAEAFF
TGTGCCACCAACCGCCCCCCCACAGCCGAAGCTTTCTTT
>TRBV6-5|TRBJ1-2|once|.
CASSYMGARGYTF
TGTGCCAGCAGTTACATGGGGGCAAGGGGCTACACCTTC
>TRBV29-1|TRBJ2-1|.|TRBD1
CSGRDRGDSNEQFF
TGCAGCGGCCGTGACAGGGGGGATTCTAATGAGCAGTTCTTC
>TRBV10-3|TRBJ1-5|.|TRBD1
CAISTGTGVTSNQPQHF
TGTGCCATCAGCACCGGGACAGGGGTTACAAGCAATCAGCCCCAGCATTTT
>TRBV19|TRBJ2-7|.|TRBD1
CASSIISARGSYEQYF
TGTGCCAGTAGTATAATTAGCGCCAGGGGGTCCTACGAGCAGTACTTC
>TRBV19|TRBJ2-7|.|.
CASSIDQGRYEQYF
TGTGCCAGTAGTATAGATCAGGGGCGGTACGAGCAGTACTTC
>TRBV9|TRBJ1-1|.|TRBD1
CASSATGGPGWPEAFF
TGTGCCAGCAGCGCTACAGGGGGTCCGGGTTGGCCTGAAGCTTTCTTT
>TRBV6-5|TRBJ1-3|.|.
CASSYLAASGNTIYF
TGTGCCAGCAGTTACTTGGCAGCGTCTGGAAACACCATATATTTT
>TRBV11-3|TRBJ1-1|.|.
CASSLARGTEAFF
TGTGCCAGCAGCTTAGCCCGGGGCACTGAAGCTTTCTTT
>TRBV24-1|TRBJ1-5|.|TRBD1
CATSRTGGNQPQHF
TGTGCCACCAGCAGAACAGGGGGGAATCAGCCCCAGCATTTT
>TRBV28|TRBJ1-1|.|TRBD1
CASRGKQGARLNTEAFF
TGTGCCAGCAGGGGGAAACAGGGGGCGCGACTGAACACTGAAGCTTTCTTT